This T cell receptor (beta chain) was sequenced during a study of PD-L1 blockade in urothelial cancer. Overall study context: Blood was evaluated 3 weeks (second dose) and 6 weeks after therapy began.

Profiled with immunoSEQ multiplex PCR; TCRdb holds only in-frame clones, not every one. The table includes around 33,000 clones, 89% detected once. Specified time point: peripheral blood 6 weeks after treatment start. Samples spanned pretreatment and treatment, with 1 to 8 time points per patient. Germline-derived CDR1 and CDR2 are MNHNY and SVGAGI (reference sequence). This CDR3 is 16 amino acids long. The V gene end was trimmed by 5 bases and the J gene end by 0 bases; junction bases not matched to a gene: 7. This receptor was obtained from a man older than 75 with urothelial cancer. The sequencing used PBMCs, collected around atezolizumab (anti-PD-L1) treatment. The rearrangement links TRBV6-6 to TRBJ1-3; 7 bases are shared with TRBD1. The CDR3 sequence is CASSILQGNSGNTIYF. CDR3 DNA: TGTGCCAGCAGTATCCTACAGGGGAACTCTGGAAACACCATATATTTT.